This T cell receptor (beta chain) was found in a study of beta chain features in type 1 diabetes. Background on the study: Examined across all samples were some 99 million sorted cells. Notes on the study in general: The naive, central memory and Treg TCRB repertoires of patients appeared to be more similar to one another than those of healthy donors.

Germline CDR1 reads LNHDA; CDR2 reads SQIVND (reference sequence). CDR3 size: 13 residues. V was trimmed by 4 bases and J by 5 bases, leaving 11 bases between them. This clone was counted between two and nine times. Its antigen is not known. One heparinised draw of blood, averaging around 120 mL, came from each donor. Investigators reverse transcribed all isolated RNA, so they sequenced expressed TCRB transcripts. Read counts averaged approximately 3.5 million for samples of naive, central memory and regulatory T cells. TCRdb's table, derived via immunoSEQ multiplex PCR, lists solely in-frame clones and lacks some. The sample yields about 180,000 clones, about 12% seen once.

Sequenced sample: central memory CD4+ T cells from blood. This rearrangement joins TRBV19 to TRBJ2-5, with D maybe TRBD1 (6 bases). The source of this sequence is a woman aged 18-29 years in good health. The CDR3 sequence is CASSRTVRETQYF. CDR3 in DNA: TGTGCCAGTAGTAGGACAGTCCGGGAGACCCAGTACTTC.